Listed below are T cell receptor beta chains from one sample, sequenced in a study of blood T cell repertoires in COVID-19. Assay used: immunoSEQ multiplex PCR; TCRdb lists only in-frame clones, some missing. The profile shows approximately 200,000 clones, more than 70% of them singletons. Sequenced input: peripheral blood. The receptors derive from an older woman with acute or convalescent COVID-19. The conserved cysteine and the conserved F or W are not part of the CDR3 here. Expanded clones get a size class; other rows say once, few or many, or leave the size out.

clone size,J gene,V gene,CDR3 protein
NA,TRBJ1-5,TRBV6-5,AVGRINQPQH
NA,TRBJ2-1,TRBV5-4,ASSGGTGGLNEQF
NA,TRBJ2-3,TRBV5-6,ASSIRTSGYTDTQY
many,TRBJ1-2,TRBV6-1,ASSEDPGQGGLANYGYT
NA,TRBJ2-5,TRBV7-9,ASSLGLAGVGETQY
NA,TRBJ2-7,TRBV19,ASRMTGTGYYEQY
NA,TRBJ1-5,TRBV18,ASSRGAGGLSGPQH
NA,TRBJ2-1,TRBV9,ASSVALTSVNEQF
NA,TRBJ1-1,TRBV7-3,ASSLTFEGVRYTEAF
NA,TRBJ2-7,TRBV30,AWSASDTSVQY
NA,TRBJ2-3,TRBV18,ASSVGGGGTDTQY
NA,TRBJ2-3,TRBV7-2,ASSLVGWDTQY
NA,TRBJ1-2,TRBV4-3,ASSPESETGVDGYT
NA,TRBJ2-3,TRBV19,ASSIRRASTDTQY
few,TRBJ1-2,TRBV5-8,ASSIRDRGTITEGYT
once,TRBJ2-2,TRBV2,ASRGQHTGELF
NA,TRBJ2-5,TRBV6-1,ASSEYGDRGRETQY
NA,TRBJ2-7,TRBV5-5,ASSLGGIDYEQY
once,TRBJ1-6,TRBV11-3,ASSGSSPH
NA,TRBJ2-5,TRBV5-1,ASRPDSGRGKTQY
once,TRBJ2-7,TRBV6-5,ASSPRASSYEQY
NA,TRBJ1-1,TRBV7-2,ASSRQANTEAF